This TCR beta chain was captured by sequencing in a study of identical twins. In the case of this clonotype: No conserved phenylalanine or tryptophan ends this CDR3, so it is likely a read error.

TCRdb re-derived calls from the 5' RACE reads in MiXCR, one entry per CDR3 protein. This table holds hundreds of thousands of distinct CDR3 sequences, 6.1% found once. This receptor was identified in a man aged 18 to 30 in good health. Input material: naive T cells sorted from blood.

CDR3 DNA sequence: TGCAGTGCTAGAGATAGGACAGGGGTATACGAGCAGTACTAC. As protein: CSARDRTGVYEQYY. The chain carries TRBV20-1 and TRBJ2-7, with 9 bases aligning to TRBD1. The CDR3 spans 14 residues. The germline gives CDR1 DFQATT, CDR2 SNEGSKA (reference sequence). J gave up 4 bases and V 0 bases, and 4 bases lay outside the gene matches.